Listed here are 25 T cell receptor beta chains from one sample, sequenced in a study of graft-versus-host responses after intestinal transplantation (dated by TCRdb to the early 2020s). This sample's time point label indicates: cells obtained before transplantation from donor or recipient. These TCRs are of unknown antigen specificity. Library preparation was by the immunoSEQ multiplex PCR assay. The clones in this table, taken by TCRdb from immuneACCESS, are in-frame only. Not every clone is retained; where verified, under half of the shortfall comes from an unresolved V gene, and the cause of the rest is unknown. For this sample there are over 100,000 clones; 85% to 95% appear just once. Clones ranked in the top ten supply roughly 3% of the sample. The source material was unstimulated CD8+ T cells sorted from spleen or lymph node cells, sampled before intestinal transplant. The receptors here all came from a human donor who received an intestinal transplant.

The rearrangement links TRBV28 to TRBJ2-3; D call uncertain. V lost 7 bases to trimming and J lost 0 bases, with 17 bases between them. Germline loops: CDR1 MDHEN, CDR2 SYDVKM. The CDR3 is 16 residues long. The CDR3 sequence: CASIPSRSLSTDTQYF. The CDR3 nucleotides are TGTGCCAGCATCCCCTCTAGGTCTCTCAGCACAGATACGCAGTATTTT. Full variable domain (outside the CDR3, taken from reference TRBV28 and TRBJ2-3): DVKVTQSSRYLVKRTGEKVFLECVQDMDHENMFWYRQDPGLGLRLIYFSYDVKMKEKGDIPEGYSVSREKKERFSLILESASTNQTSMYLCASIPSRSLSTDTQYFGPGTRLTVL.

The chain has TRBV6-4 and TRBJ2-1; D remains unclear. Deletions cut 4 bases from V and 6 bases from J, with 7 bases between. Germline V gene lookup returns CDR1 MRHNA and CDR2 SNTAGT. This CDR3 spans 12 amino acids. CDR3 residues: CASSVSGNEQFF. DNA of the CDR3: TGTGCCAGCAGTGTATCGGGCAATGAGCAGTTCTTC.

The gene calls are TRBV29-1 and TRBJ2-3; TRBD1 matches at 9 bases. Germline CDR1 is SQVTM and CDR2 is ANQGSEA. The V segment lost 6 bases and the J segment 5 bases; nucleotides outside the gene matches: 9. This CDR3 is built from 14 residues. Here the CDR3 DNA reads TGCAGCGTATCCGGGACAGGGTTATTAGATACGCAGTATTTT. Translating gives CSVSGTGLLDTQYF.

The chain recombines TRBV27 with TRBJ2-5, with D possibly called TRBD1 or TRBD2 (6 bases each). Germline-derived CDR1 and CDR2 are MNHEY and SMNVEV (reference sequence). This CDR3 comprises 14 residues. V was cut by 0 bases and J by 5 bases, with 10 bases left in between. The chain's CDR3 is CASSLSEGGETQYF. As DNA, the CDR3 is TGTGCCAGCAGTTTATCTGAAGGGGGGGAGACCCAGTACTTC.

The rearrangement uses TRBV5-6 and TRBJ1-2; no firm D call. V lost 6 bases and J lost 7, with 16 bases in between. Germline assignment: CDR1 SGHDT and CDR2 YYEEEE. The CDR3 runs 13 residues. This chain's CDR3 is CASTLGPDSGYTF. The CDR3 DNA reads as TGTGCCAGCACTCTGGGTCCTGATTCTGGCTACACCTTC.

This rearrangement joins TRBV4-1 to TRBJ2-7, with D possibly being TRBD1 or TRBD2 (5 bases each). Germline V gives CDR1 MGHRA, CDR2 YSYEKL. The CDR3 loop spans 14 amino acids. Deletions cut 3 bases from V and 2 bases from J, with 11 bases between. The chain's CDR3 is CASSHPGTAYEQYF. As DNA, the CDR3 is TGCGCCAGCAGCCACCCCGGGACGGCCTACGAGCAGTACTTC.

The chain links TRBV9 to TRBJ1-1; tentative D call: TRBD1 (5 bases). V gave up 4 bases and J gave up 1 base, with 14 bases separating them. Germline loops: CDR1 SGDLS, CDR2 YYNGEE. The CDR3 loop spans 15 amino acids. The chain's CDR3 is CASSPAGFGNTEAFF. The CDR3 DNA is TGTGCCAGCAGCCCAGCAGGGTTCGGGAACACTGAAGCTTTCTTT.

The CDR3 is CASSSGQGVSYEQYF. The DNA for the CDR3 is TGCGCCAGCAGCTCCGGACAGGGGGTATCCTACGAGCAGTACTTC. The chain has TRBV5-1 and TRBJ2-7, with 10 bases identical to TRBD1. This CDR3 has 15 residues. Trimming cost V 3 bases and J 1 base; bases outside gene matches: 4. Germline V CDR1 and CDR2: SGHRS, YFSETQ.

V and J are TRBV6-5 and TRBJ1-2; 10 bases fit TRBD1. Germline V lookup: CDR1 MNHEY, CDR2 SVGAGI. CDR3 length: 13 residues. J was trimmed by 6 bases and V by 2 bases; bases with no gene match: 0. CDR3 residues: CASSYGQGDGYTF. CDR3 nucleotide sequence: TGTGCCAGCAGTTACGGACAGGGGGATGGCTACACCTTC.

The chain employs TRBV27 and TRBJ2-1, with a possible D match to TRBD2 (5 bases). The CDR3 contains 14 residues. Germline-derived CDR1 and CDR2 are MNHEY and SMNVEV (reference sequence). Trimming cost V 7 bases and J 1 base, with 11 bases left between them. The CDR3 sequence is CASTFTSSYNEQFF. CDR3 nucleotide sequence: TGTGCCAGCACCTTTACTAGTTCCTACAATGAGCAGTTCTTC.

V and J are TRBV11-1 and TRBJ2-1; D call uncertain. Germline CDR1 reads SGHAT; CDR2 reads FQDESV (reference sequence). The CDR3 extends over 12 amino acids. Deletions cut 2 bases from V and 10 bases from J, with 9 bases between. As DNA, the CDR3 is TGTGCCAGCAGCTTACCCCCTTTCGAGCAGTTCTTC. Amino acids: CASSLPPFEQFF.

The chain uses TRBV7-6 and TRBJ2-2; D is unclear. Germline-derived CDR1 and CDR2 are SGHVS and FNYEAQ. With 5 bases removed from V and 0 bases from J, the gap between germline ends came to 13 bases. The length of the CDR3 is 16 residues. As DNA, the CDR3 is TGTGCCAGCAGCCCACGGACCCCGCCGAACACCGGGGAGCTGTTTTTT. Translation: CASSPRTPPNTGELFF.

The chain links TRBV27 to TRBJ2-3; 11 positions match TRBD1. CDR1 MNHEY and CDR2 SMNVEV come from the germline V gene (reference sequence). This CDR3 is 14 amino acids long. With V trimmed by 5 bases and J by 6 bases, 4 bases remained unmatched. CDR3 in DNA: TGTGCCAGCAGTCCCGGACAGGGGGCCGATACGCAGTATTTT. Translated, it gives CASSPGQGADTQYF.

The CDR3 bases are TGCGCCAGCAGCTTGACTAGCGGGAGAAGGAATGAGCAGTTCTTC. Translated, it gives CASSLTSGRRNEQFF. The V gene is TRBV5-1, the J gene TRBJ2-1; 11 bases align to TRBD2. Trimming removed 1 base from V and 7 bases from J; junction bases left unmatched: 4. The CDR3 sequence is 15 residues long. Per the germline V gene, CDR1 is SGHRS and CDR2 is YFSETQ.

The chain has TRBV27 and TRBJ2-5, with D tentatively TRBD1 (5 bases). CDR1 and CDR2 (germline): MNHEY, SMNVEV (reference sequence). The CDR3 has 14 amino acids. Trimming took 4 bases from V and 5 from J, leaving 14 bases between them. The CDR3 DNA follows: TGTGCCAGCAGTTCCGATCAGGGCCCGGAGACCCAGTACTTC. It encodes CASSSDQGPETQYF.

Comments on this clone: The sample contains more than one DNA sequence encoding this CDR3. The chain carries TRBV28 and TRBJ2-7; D may be TRBD1 or TRBD2 (5 bases each). Germline lookup yields CDR1 MDHEN and CDR2 SYDVKM. V lost 2 bases to trimming and J lost 7 bases, with 6 bases between them. This CDR3 comprises 11 residues. The CDR3 sequence is CASSLGGEQYF. CDR3 DNA: TGTGCCAGCAGTTTAGGGGGTGAGCAGTACTTC.

The chain joins TRBV28 to TRBJ1-2, with TRBD1 identical over 9 bases. Germline V gene data show CDR1 as MDHEN and CDR2 as SYDVKM. V dropped 7 bases and J dropped 5; count of bases not matched to a gene: 20. The CDR3 is 18 amino acids. CDR3 DNA: TGTGCCAGCACATATCCCGGGACAGGGTCTCAAGATGGGTATGGCTACACCTTC. It translates to CASTYPGTGSQDGYGYTF.

This clone was seen only a few times. The chain employs TRBV13 and TRBJ2-7; TRBD2 agrees at 10 bases. In germline, CDR1 is PRHDT, CDR2 FYEKMQ (reference sequence). The CDR3 totals 17 residues. After removal of 5 bases from V and 6 bases from J, the junction contained 16 bases not matched to a gene. The CDR3 region has the DNA TGTGCCAGCAGCCCTCTGAGCGGGAGGGCCTCCCCCAGCGAGCAGTACTTC. Amino acids: CASSPLSGRASPSEQYF.

V is TRBV4-1 and J is TRBJ1-1; possible D gene TRBD1, 6 bases. Germline V gene lookup returns CDR1 MGHRA and CDR2 YSYEKL. The length of the CDR3 is 14 residues. V was cut by 8 bases and J by 5 bases, with 18 bases left in between. The CDR3 coding sequence is TGCGCCAGCGGGGGCAGGGAGAGATGGACTGAAGCTTTCTTT. It yields the protein CASGGRERWTEAFF.

This chain uses TRBV6-5 with TRBJ2-7, with 10 bases aligning to TRBD1. CDR3 length: 14 residues. V lost 8 bases and J lost 2; bases outside the gene matches: 6. CDR1 is MNHEY, CDR2 SVGAGI, per germline. CDR3 in DNA: TGTGCCAGCGGCCCCGGGACAGGGGCCTACGAGCAGTACTTC. It yields the protein CASGPGTGAYEQYF.

The J gene is TRBJ2-5, the V gene TRBV7-2, with D maybe TRBD2 (6 bases). V was clipped by 4 bases and J by 1 base, with 25 bases between them. The germline V gene has CDR1 SGHTA and CDR2 FQGNSA. There are 19 residues in the CDR3. CDR3 residues: CASSSPRGSGATFQETQYF. CDR3 DNA sequence: TGTGCCAGCAGCTCCCCACGGGGTAGCGGCGCAACCTTCCAAGAGACCCAGTACTTC.

CDR3 coding DNA: TGTGCCAGCAAAACAGCGCCGAGCTCCTACAATGAGCAGTTCTTC. This encodes CASKTAPSSYNEQFF. This chain uses TRBV2 with TRBJ2-1; D is ambiguous. The germline V and J ends were trimmed by 7 bases and 0 bases, with 13 bases remaining between them. The germline CDR1 and CDR2 sequences are SNHLY and FYNNEI. The CDR3 runs to 15 residues.

The chain is built from TRBV2 and TRBJ2-5; 7 bases map to TRBD1. Germline V gene sequence: CDR1 SNHLY, CDR2 FYNNEI. Germline trimming cut 6 bases from V and 5 bases from J; bases unmatched to any gene: 9. The CDR3 runs to 14 residues. CDR3 amino acids: CASSRTGAGETQYF. The CDR3 DNA reads as TGTGCCAGCAGCCGGACAGGTGCTGGGGAGACCCAGTACTTC. The full variable domain, in which reference TRBV2 and TRBJ2-5 provide the parts outside the CDR3, is EPEVTQTPSHQVTQMGQEVILRCVPISNHLYFYWYRQILGQKVEFLVSFYNNEISEKSEIFDDQFSVERPDGSNFTLKIRSTKLEDSAMYFCASSRTGAGETQYFGPGTRLLVL.

V is TRBV6-5 and J is TRBJ2-7; 8 bases match TRBD1. V lost 6 bases to trimming and J lost 6 bases; unmatched junction nucleotides: 10. From germline, CDR1 is MNHEY and CDR2 SVGAGI. The CDR3 is made up of 14 amino acids. The CDR3 DNA is TGTGCCAGCAGAAACACAGGGGGATCCGTCGAGCAGTACTTC. This gives the protein CASRNTGGSVEQYF.

The chain uses TRBV27 and TRBJ2-1, with D tentatively TRBD2 (6 bases). Germline-derived CDR1 and CDR2 are MNHEY and SMNVEV (reference sequence). The V gene lost 8 bases and the J gene lost 2 bases, with 10 bases spanning the gap. This CDR3 is built from 13 residues. The CDR3 nucleotides are TGTGCCAGCGCGGGACCAACCTACAATGAGCAGTTCTTC. Protein product: CASAGPTYNEQFF.